These 27 T cell receptor beta chains originate from one sample sequenced in a study of T-cell memory formation after mild COVID-19. Using its own MiXCR run on the 5' RACE reads, TCRdb lists one record per CDR3 protein. The table includes some 450,000 distinct CDR3 sequences, approximately 18% detected once. The sample consisted of PBMCs or a T cell subset sorted from them (not recorded which). The source of these receptors is a man aged 18 to 29 who had mild COVID-19 (a few samples of this study predate the infection). Cell type and time point are not known.

The CDR3 reads CASSQLAGPYEQYF. In DNA form, the CDR3 reads TGTGCCAGCAGCCAACTAGCGGGGCCCTACGAGCAGTACTTC. The V and J genes are TRBV7-6 and TRBJ2-7, with TRBD2 matching 10 bases. V shed 5 bases and J 2 bases; nucleotides not matched to a gene: 3. The CDR3 length is 14 residues. Germline lookup yields CDR1 SGHVS and CDR2 FNYEAQ.

There are many counts of this clonotype. The V gene is TRBV7-2, the J gene TRBJ1-2; maybe TRBD1 (5 bases). V lost 0 bases and J 6 bases, leaving 14 bases between the germline ends. This CDR3 has 15 amino acids. CDR1 is SGHTA and CDR2 is FQGNSA in the germline V gene. The CDR3, as DNA: TGTGCCAGCAGCTTAGCGTTCCGGGGCGAGGATGGCTACACCTTC. Its translation is CASSLAFRGEDGYTF.

The chain uses TRBV3-1 and TRBJ1-1, with D uncertain. CDR1 is LGHDT and CDR2 is YNNKEL in the germline V gene (reference sequence). The length of the CDR3 is 13 residues. Trimming cost V 2 bases and J 8 bases, with 12 bases left between them. The CDR3 loop is CASSQSVGREAFF. As DNA, the CDR3 is TGTGCCAGCAGCCAAAGTGTCGGACGCGAAGCTTTCTTT.

The chain has TRBV6-5 and TRBJ2-2; D tentatively reads TRBD1 or TRBD2 (6 bases each). The CDR3 spans 14 residues. CDR1 is MNHEY, CDR2 SVGAGI, per germline. V gave up 2 bases and J gave up 3 bases, with 7 bases separating them. Here the CDR3 reads CASSYRGDTGELFF. CDR3 in DNA: TGTGCCAGCAGTTACAGGGGGGACACCGGGGAGCTGTTTTTT.

This chain uses TRBV12-3 or TRBV12-4 with TRBJ1-4, with D maybe TRBD1 (5 bases). The CDR3 runs to 15 residues. V gave up 6 bases and J gave up 1 base, with 12 bases separating them. CDR3 DNA sequence: TGTGCCAGCAGGCCCGTGCAGGGAACTAATGAAAAACTGTTTTTT. Residues: CASRPVQGTNEKLFF.

This clonotype has a count of ten or more. The chain combines TRBV2 with TRBJ2-7, with D possibly being TRBD2 (6 bases). Germline V gene data show CDR1 as SNHLY and CDR2 as FYNNEI. This CDR3 comprises 13 residues. The ends were cut back, 6 bases at V and 5 bases at J, with 14 bases in the middle. The CDR3 region is CASRFGGVHEQYF. The CDR3 DNA follows: TGTGCCAGCAGGTTCGGGGGAGTCCACGAGCAGTACTTC.

The sample holds a few counts of this clonotype. In nucleotides, the CDR3 is TGCGCCAGCAGGTGGGGGATGAATTCACCCCTCCACTTT. The encoded protein is CASRWGMNSPLHF. This chain links TRBV5-1 with TRBJ1-6; a weak D match, TRBD1 (5 bases). Germline V gene lookup returns CDR1 SGHRS and CDR2 YFSETQ. The V gene lost 5 bases and the J gene lost 7 bases, with 10 bases spanning the gap. This CDR3 comprises 13 residues.

This sequence joins TRBV20-1 and TRBJ1-1, with a tentative D call TRBD1 (6 bases). Trimming stripped 3 bases from V and 5 bases from J, with 19 bases between. Germline loops: CDR1 DFQATT, CDR2 SNEGSKA (reference sequence). The CDR3 runs to 15 residues. The CDR3 DNA is TGCAGTGCTAGTCCGGGAGGGGGATTGAGGACTGAAGCTTTCTTT. The encoded protein is CSASPGGGLRTEAFF.

J is TRBJ2-7 and V is TRBV27; 9 bases align to TRBD1. CDR1 MNHEY and CDR2 SMNVEV come from the germline V gene (reference sequence). CDR3 size: 14 residues. Trimming cost V 5 bases and J 7 bases; bases outside gene matches: 9. CDR3 sequence: CASSPTGGAGEQYV. The DNA for the CDR3 is TGTGCCAGCAGTCCCACAGGGGGCGCGGGGGAGCAGTACGTC.

J is TRBJ2-6 and V is TRBV18; D perhaps matches TRBD1 (5 bases). The CDR3 consists of 15 residues. Germline V gene lookup returns CDR1 KGHSH and CDR2 LQKENI. V lost 4 bases to trimming and J lost 0 bases, with 7 bases between them. CDR3 region: CASSRGHSGANVLTF. CDR3 in DNA: TGTGCCAGCTCACGGGGCCACTCTGGGGCCAACGTCCTGACTTTC.

This CDR3 reads CASSLTGTPYF. In nucleotides, the CDR3 is TGTGCCAGCAGCCTTACCGGGACACCATATTTT. The V and J genes are TRBV5-6 and TRBJ2-3; possibly TRBD1 for D (6 bases). Germline values: CDR1 SGHDT, CDR2 YYEEEE. The CDR3 is 11 residues long. V lost 4 bases to trimming and J lost 15 bases, with 15 bases between them. The variable domain in full, with the rest retrieved from reference TRBV5-6 and TRBJ2-3, is DAGVTQSPTHLIKTRGQQVTLRCSPKSGHDTVSWYQQALGQGPQFIFQYYEEEERQRGNFPDRFSGHQFPNYSSELNVNALLLGDSALYLCASSLTGTPYFGPGTRLTVL.

This clonotype has a handful of counts. The chain carries TRBV7-2 and TRBJ1-5; possibly TRBD1 for D (5 bases). The germline gives CDR1 SGHTA, CDR2 FQGNSA. V was shortened by 1 base and J by 6 bases, with 13 bases between the two germline ends. CDR3 length: 15 amino acids. The CDR3 bases are TGTGCCAGCAGCTTAGAGTCACAGGTCCTTCAGCCCCAGCATTTT. Amino acid sequence: CASSLESQVLQPQHF.

This sequence joins TRBV3-1 and TRBJ2-3; D not resolved. Trimming shortened V by 1 base and J by 4 bases, and 12 bases separated the two germline ends. The CDR3 covers 15 residues. Germline V lookup: CDR1 LGHDT, CDR2 YNNKEL (reference sequence). The CDR3 spells CASSQGNIRADTQYF. The CDR3 DNA reads as TGTGCCAGCAGCCAAGGTAACATAAGGGCAGATACGCAGTATTTT.

This clonotype was recorded a few times. The chain joins TRBV7-9 to TRBJ2-1; D ambiguous. The CDR3 sequence is 11 residues long. V was clipped by 2 bases and J by 9 bases, with 5 bases between them. Germline V gene sequence: CDR1 SEHNR, CDR2 FQNEAQ (reference sequence). The CDR3, as DNA: TGTGCCAGCAGCTTAAGGAGTGAGCAGTTCTTC. Encoded protein: CASSLRSEQFF.

The gene calls are TRBV4-3 and TRBJ1-1, with 10 bases aligning to TRBD1. The CDR3 spans 13 residues. Germline values: CDR1 LGHNA, CDR2 YSLEER. V lost 4 bases and J lost 12; bases outside the gene matches: 8. CDR3 nucleotide sequence: TGCGCCAGCAGCCGAGACCGGGACAGGGGTACTTTCTTT. It yields the protein CASSRDRDRGTFF.

This clonotype has at least ten counts. The gene calls are TRBV10-3 and TRBJ1-6; a weak D match, TRBD1 (5 bases). V was trimmed by 7 bases and J by 3 bases, leaving 7 bases between them. The CDR3 totals 13 residues. Germline-derived CDR1 and CDR2 are ENHRY and SYGVKD. The CDR3 here is CAITGDYNSPLHF. CDR3 sequence (DNA): TGTGCCATCACGGGGGACTATAATTCACCCCTCCACTTT.

There are many counts of this clonotype. The chain is built from TRBV5-1 and TRBJ2-5, with TRBD2 as a possible D gene (6 bases). CDR1 is SGHRS and CDR2 is YFSETQ in the germline V gene. Trimming removed 4 bases from V and 0 bases from J, with 16 bases in between. The CDR3 extends over 16 amino acids. The CDR3 nucleotides are TGCGCCAGCAGCCTCGAGGCGGGGTGGTACCAAGAGACCCAGTACTTC. Translated, it gives CASSLEAGWYQETQYF. Supplemented by reference TRBV5-1 and TRBJ2-5, the full variable domain reads KAGVTQTPRYLIKTRGQQVTLSCSPISGHRSVSWYQQTPGQGLQFLFEYFSETQRNKGNFPGRFSGRQFSNSRSEMNVSTLELGDSALYLCASSLEAGWYQETQYFGPGTRLLVL.

The chain uses TRBV4-1 and TRBJ1-6; D is unclear. Germline V gene lookup returns CDR1 MGHRA and CDR2 YSYEKL. This CDR3 has 16 residues. With 3 bases removed from V and 4 bases from J, the gap between germline ends came to 13 bases. This chain's CDR3 is CASSQFSSGYNSPLHF. DNA of the CDR3: TGCGCCAGCAGCCAGTTTTCCAGCGGTTATAATTCACCCCTCCACTTT.

There are many counts of this clonotype. The chain carries TRBV7-3 and TRBJ2-1; 9 nucleotides align to TRBD2. CDR1 is SGHTA, CDR2 FQGTGA, per germline. The CDR3 sequence is 14 residues long. Germline trimming cut 3 bases from V and 6 bases from J; bases unmatched to any gene: 3. This CDR3 reads CASSLGTSINEQFF. The CDR3 coding sequence is TGTGCCAGCAGCTTGGGGACTAGCATCAATGAGCAGTTCTTC.

This clonotype was observed a handful of times. This chain joins TRBV9 and TRBJ1-2; possible D gene TRBD1, 5 bases. The CDR3 extends over 14 amino acids. V was shortened by 0 bases and J by 8 bases, with 14 bases between the two germline ends. The V gene's germline CDR1 is SGDLS and CDR2 YYNGEE. The CDR3 spells CASSVDTPWGGYTF. The CDR3 bases are TGTGCCAGCAGCGTAGACACTCCCTGGGGGGGCTACACCTTC.

A few counts support this clonotype. This chain links TRBV7-9 with TRBJ2-1; D perhaps matches TRBD2 (7 bases). The CDR3 extends over 15 amino acids. Trimming removed 5 bases from V and 0 bases from J, with 11 bases in between. CDR1 SEHNR and CDR2 FQNEAQ come from the germline V gene (reference sequence). In DNA, the CDR3 is TGTGCCAGCAGCGAACGGGGGGCCTCCTACAATGAGCAGTTCTTC. This gives the protein CASSERGASYNEQFF.

The rearrangement joins TRBV7-9 to TRBJ2-3, with 10 bases identical to TRBD1. Germline V gene sequence: CDR1 SEHNR, CDR2 FQNEAQ (reference sequence). Losses at the gene ends were 5 bases for V and 5 bases for J; bases not matched to a gene: 7. CDR3 length equals 15 residues. CDR3 sequence: CASSPRDRGVDTQYF. CDR3 nucleotides: TGTGCCAGCAGCCCCCGGGACAGGGGTGTAGATACGCAGTATTTT.

This clonotype was found a few times. The chain is built from TRBV7-7 and TRBJ1-1, with D perhaps TRBD1 (5 bases). The germline CDR1 and CDR2 sequences are SSHAT and FNYEAQ (reference sequence). The CDR3 is 16 residues long. Deletions cut 5 bases from V and 0 bases from J, with 16 bases between. In DNA form, the CDR3 reads TGTGCCAGCAGCCCCATCATGGCGGGGCTGAACACTGAAGCTTTCTTT. Its protein product is CASSPIMAGLNTEAFF.

The rearrangement links TRBV10-3 to TRBJ2-7, with a tentative D call TRBD1 (6 bases). Trimming removed 2 bases at V and 1 base at J, with 27 bases between. The CDR3 is made up of 20 amino acids. Germline V gives CDR1 ENHRY, CDR2 SYGVKD. CDR3 DNA sequence: TGTGCCATCAGTGAGGATATACAGGGCGCTCGGAGGAGAGGGTCCTACGAGCAGTACTTC. Translation gives CAISEDIQGARRRGSYEQYF.

Here the CDR3 reads CASSLWGLASSTDTQYF. For the CDR3, the DNA is TGTGCCAGCAGCCTTTGGGGACTAGCGTCTAGCACAGATACGCAGTATTTT. This chain joins TRBV11-3 and TRBJ2-3, with 10 bases fitting TRBD2. Trimming at V came to 5 bases and at J to 0 bases, leaving 8 bases not matched to a gene. The germline gives CDR1 SGHNT, CDR2 YENEEA. This CDR3 spans 17 amino acids.

This clonotype was recorded a few times. The CDR3 spells CASSLPQGFSYNEQFF. The CDR3 DNA reads as TGTGCCAGCAGCTTACCCCAGGGGTTCTCCTACAATGAGCAGTTCTTC. The chain employs TRBV7-8 and TRBJ2-1; a weak D match, TRBD1 (6 bases). V gave up 2 bases and J gave up 0 bases, with 11 bases separating them. This CDR3 is 16 amino acids long. Germline CDR1 and CDR2: SGHVS and FQNEAQ.

The CDR3 DNA sequence: TGTGCCAGCAGTTTAGCGATTGGCCAGGGTTACTATGGCTACACCTTC. Amino acid sequence: CASSLAIGQGYYGYTF. The gene calls are TRBV12-3 or TRBV12-4 and TRBJ1-2, with D tentatively TRBD1 (5 bases). The CDR3 is 16 amino acids. Trimming took off 0 bases at V and 3 bases at J, with 14 bases between the two ends.